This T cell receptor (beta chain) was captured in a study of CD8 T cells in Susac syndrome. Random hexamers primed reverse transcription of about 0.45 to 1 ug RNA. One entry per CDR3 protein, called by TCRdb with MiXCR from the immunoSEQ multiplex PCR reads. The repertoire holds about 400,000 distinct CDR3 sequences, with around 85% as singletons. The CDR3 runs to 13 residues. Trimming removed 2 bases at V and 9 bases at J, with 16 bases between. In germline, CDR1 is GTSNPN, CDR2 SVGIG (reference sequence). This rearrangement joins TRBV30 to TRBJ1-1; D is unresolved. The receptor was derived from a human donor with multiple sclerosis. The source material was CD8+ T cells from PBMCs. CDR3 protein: CAWSFSWDRKAFF. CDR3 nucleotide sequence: TGTGCCTGGAGTTTCTCGTGGGATCGGAAAGCTTTCTTT.